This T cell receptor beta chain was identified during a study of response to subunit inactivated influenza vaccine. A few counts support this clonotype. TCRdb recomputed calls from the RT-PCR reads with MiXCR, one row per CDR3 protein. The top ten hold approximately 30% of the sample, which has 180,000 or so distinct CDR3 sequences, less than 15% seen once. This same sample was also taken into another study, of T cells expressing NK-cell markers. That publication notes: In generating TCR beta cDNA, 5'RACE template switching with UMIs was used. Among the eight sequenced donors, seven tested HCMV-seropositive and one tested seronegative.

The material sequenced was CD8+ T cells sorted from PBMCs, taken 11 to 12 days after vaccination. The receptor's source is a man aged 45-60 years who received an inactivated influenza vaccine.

In nucleotides, the CDR3 is TGTGCCAGCAGTTTAACTAGCTCGAGCACAGATACGCAGTATTTT. As protein: CASSLTSSSTDTQYF. The chain carries TRBV28 and TRBJ2-3; tentative D call: TRBD2 (6 bases). Between the trimmed V and J ends, which lost 2 bases and 0 bases, there was a span of 9 bases. CDR1 MDHEN and CDR2 SYDVKM come from the germline V gene. The length of the CDR3 is 15 residues. Using reference TRBV28 and TRBJ2-3 for the parts outside the CDR3, the full variable domain is DVKVTQSSRYLVKRTGEKVFLECVQDMDHENMFWYRQDPGLGLRLIYFSYDVKMKEKGDIPEGYSVSREKKERFSLILESASTNQTSMYLCASSLTSSSTDTQYFGPGTRLTVL.